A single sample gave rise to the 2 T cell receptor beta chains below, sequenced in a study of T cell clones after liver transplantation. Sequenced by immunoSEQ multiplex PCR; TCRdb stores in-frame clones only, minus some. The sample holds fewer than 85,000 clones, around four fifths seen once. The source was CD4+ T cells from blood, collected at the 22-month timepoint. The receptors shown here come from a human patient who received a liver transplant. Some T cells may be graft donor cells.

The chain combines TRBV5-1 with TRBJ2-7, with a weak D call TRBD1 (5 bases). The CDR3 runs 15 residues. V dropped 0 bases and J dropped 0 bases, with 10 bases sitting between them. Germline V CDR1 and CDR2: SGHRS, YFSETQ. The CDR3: CASSLEGRASYEQYF. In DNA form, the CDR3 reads TGCGCCAGCAGCTTGGAGGGCAGGGCCTCCTACGAGCAGTACTTC.

Written as DNA, the CDR3 is TGTGCCAGCAGCACCGGGACAGTGCCCCCTCGTGGGACCCAGTACTTC. Protein product: CASSTGTVPPRGTQYF. The chain combines TRBV28 with TRBJ2-5; 7 bases map to TRBD1. V gave up 6 bases and J gave up 7 bases; unmatched junction bases: 17. The CDR3 sequence is 16 residues long. The germline V gene encodes CDR1 MDHEN and CDR2 SYDVKM. Complete variable domain (other parts from reference TRBV28 and TRBJ2-5): DVKVTQSSRYLVKRTGEKVFLECVQDMDHENMFWYRQDPGLGLRLIYFSYDVKMKEKGDIPEGYSVSREKKERFSLILESASTNQTSMYLCASSTGTVPPRGTQYFGPGTRLLVL.